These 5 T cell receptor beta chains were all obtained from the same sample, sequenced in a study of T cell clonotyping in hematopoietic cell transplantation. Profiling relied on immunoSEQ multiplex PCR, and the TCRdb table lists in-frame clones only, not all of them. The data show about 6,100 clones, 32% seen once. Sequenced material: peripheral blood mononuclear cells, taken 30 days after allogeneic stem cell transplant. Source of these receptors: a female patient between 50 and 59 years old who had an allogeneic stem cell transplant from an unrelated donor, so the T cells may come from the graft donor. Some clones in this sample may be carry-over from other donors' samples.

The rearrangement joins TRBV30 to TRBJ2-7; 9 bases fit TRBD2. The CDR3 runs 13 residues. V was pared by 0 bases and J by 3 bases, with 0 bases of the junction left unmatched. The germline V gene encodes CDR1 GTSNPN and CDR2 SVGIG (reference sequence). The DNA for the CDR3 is TGTGCCTGGAGTGTAGCGGGAGGCTACGAGCAGTACTTC. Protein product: CAWSVAGGYEQYF.

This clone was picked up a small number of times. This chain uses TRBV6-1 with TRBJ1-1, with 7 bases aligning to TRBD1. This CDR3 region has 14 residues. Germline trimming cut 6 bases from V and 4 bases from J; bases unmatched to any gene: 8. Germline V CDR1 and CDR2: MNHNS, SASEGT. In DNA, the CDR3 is TGTGCCAGCAGGATCGACAGGGTTAGCACTGAAGCTTTCTTT. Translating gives CASRIDRVSTEAFF.

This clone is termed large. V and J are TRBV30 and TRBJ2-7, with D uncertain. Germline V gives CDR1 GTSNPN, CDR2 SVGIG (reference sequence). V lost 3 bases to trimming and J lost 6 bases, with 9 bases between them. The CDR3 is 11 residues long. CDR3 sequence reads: CAWRPGGEQYF. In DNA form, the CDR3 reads TGTGCCTGGAGGCCCGGCGGCGAGCAGTACTTC.

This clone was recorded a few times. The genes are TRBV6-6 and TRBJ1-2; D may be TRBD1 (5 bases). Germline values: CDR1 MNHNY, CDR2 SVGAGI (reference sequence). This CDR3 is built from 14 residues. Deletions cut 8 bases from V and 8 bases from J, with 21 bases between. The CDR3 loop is CASAVEAGKGGYTF. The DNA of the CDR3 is TGTGCCAGCGCGGTCGAGGCAGGGAAAGGCGGCTACACCTTC.

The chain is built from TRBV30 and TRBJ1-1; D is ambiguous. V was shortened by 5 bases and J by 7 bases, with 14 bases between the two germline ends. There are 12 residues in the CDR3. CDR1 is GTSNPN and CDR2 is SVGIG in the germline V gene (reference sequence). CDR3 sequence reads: CAWALSASEAFF. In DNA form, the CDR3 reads TGTGCCTGGGCGTTGTCGGCTAGTGAAGCTTTCTTT.